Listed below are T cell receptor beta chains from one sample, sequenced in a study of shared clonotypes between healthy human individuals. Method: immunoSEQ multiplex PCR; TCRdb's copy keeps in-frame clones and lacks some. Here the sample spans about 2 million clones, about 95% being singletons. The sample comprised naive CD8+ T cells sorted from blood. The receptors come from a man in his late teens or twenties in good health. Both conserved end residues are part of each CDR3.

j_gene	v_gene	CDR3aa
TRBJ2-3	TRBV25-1	CASTVGGDTQYF
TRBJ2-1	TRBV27	CASSLLAGGEYNEQFF
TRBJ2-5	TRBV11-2	CASSLVRVQETQYF
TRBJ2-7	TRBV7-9	CASSYKGARAYEQYF
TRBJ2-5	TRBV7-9	CASSWGGDTYQETQYF
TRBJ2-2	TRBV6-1	CASSEIWDTGELFF
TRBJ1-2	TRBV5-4	CASSLAVSSGDYGYTF
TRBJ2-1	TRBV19	CASSGDEQFF
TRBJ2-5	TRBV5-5	CASSPDSNQETQYF
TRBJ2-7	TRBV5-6	CASSPVRGMGEQYF
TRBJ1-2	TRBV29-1	CSVDGGHYGYTF
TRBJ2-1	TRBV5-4	CASSTLQGEFF
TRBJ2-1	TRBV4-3	CASSLETSGRDNEQFF
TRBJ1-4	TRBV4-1	CASSQGQGYEKLFF
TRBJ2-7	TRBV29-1	CSVGTGNAYEQYF
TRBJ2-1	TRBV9	CASSVGSGIVYNEQFF
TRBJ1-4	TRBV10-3	CAISEERASGDEKLFF
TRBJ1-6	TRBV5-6	CASSLLSESAANSPLHF
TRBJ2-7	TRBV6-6	CASSYSGGSYEQYF
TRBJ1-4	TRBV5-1	CASSLEGATNEKLFF
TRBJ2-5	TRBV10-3	CAISESLYPSDPKETQYF
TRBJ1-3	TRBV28	CASSLRQGVLGNTIYF
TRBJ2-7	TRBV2	CASSGAPKNSYEQYF
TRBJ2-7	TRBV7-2	CASSLEASGRAGSYEQYF
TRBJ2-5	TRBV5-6	CASSLRSGWGWETQYF
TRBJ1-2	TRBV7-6	CASSVLDGVGYTF
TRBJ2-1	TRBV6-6	CASSLAGGAEQFF
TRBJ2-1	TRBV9	CASSVGAGGINEQFF
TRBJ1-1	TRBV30	CAWSVQGNTEAFF
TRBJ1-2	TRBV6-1	CASSASTGERDYGYTF
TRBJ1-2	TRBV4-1	CASSQNRQANGYTF
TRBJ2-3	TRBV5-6	CASSPEGSPTDTQYF
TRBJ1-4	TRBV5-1	CASSPGRGTVEKLFF
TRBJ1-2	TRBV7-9	CASSLVGDGYTF
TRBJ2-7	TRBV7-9	CASSPLLAGGGNEQYF
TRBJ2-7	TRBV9	CASSVEVGSSYEQYF
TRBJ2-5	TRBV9	CASSGPGSARGTQYF
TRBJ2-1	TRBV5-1	CASSLIGEQFF
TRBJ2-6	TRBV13	CASSLGVGSGANVLTF
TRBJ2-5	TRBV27	CASSWGIEETQYF
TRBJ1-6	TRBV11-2	CASSLDWGYGSPLHF
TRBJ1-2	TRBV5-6	CASSLGGDYGYTF
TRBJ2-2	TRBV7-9	CASSQVGTGELFF
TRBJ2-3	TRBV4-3	CASSQSWTGGTDTQYF